What follows are 20 T cell receptor beta chains derived from one specimen sequenced in a study of T cell repertoires in cytomegalovirus infection. TCRdb fed the reads into MiXCR, producing one record per CDR3 protein. This table holds around 740,000 distinct CDR3 sequences, about 40% found once. Sequenced sample: PBMCs. The source of these receptors is a human donor in good health (CMV status not recorded). Some clones in this sample may be carry-over from other donors' samples.

This chain joins TRBV5-8 and TRBJ1-4, with D unclear. The CDR3 runs to 15 residues. V was shortened by 0 bases and J by 4 bases, with 10 bases between the two germline ends. CDR1 SGHTS and CDR2 YDEGEE come from the germline V gene. The CDR3, as DNA: TGTGCCAGCAGCTTGGTCGCAGGATATAATGAAAAACTGTTTTTT. Encoded protein: CASSLVAGYNEKLFF. The whole variable domain, remainder taken from reference TRBV5-8 and TRBJ1-4, is EAGVTQSPTHLIKTRGQQATLRCSPISGHTSVYWYQQALGLGLQFLLWYDEGEERNRGNFPPRFSGRQFPNYSSELNVNALELEDSALYLCASSLVAGYNEKLFFGSGTQLSVL.

This clonotype was seen a few times. This chain joins TRBV28 and TRBJ1-1; unclear D gene. V dropped 2 bases and J dropped 7 bases, with 11 bases sitting between them. The germline V gene has CDR1 MDHEN and CDR2 SYDVKM. The CDR3 extends over 13 amino acids. As DNA, the CDR3 is TGTGCCAGCAGTTTAGGTTCGGGGAGTGAAGCTTTCTTT. Its translation: CASSLGSGSEAFF.

On this clonotype: A junction boundary mismatches the germline segment, possibly from a read error. V usage is TRBV12-3 or TRBV12-4 and J usage is TRBJ2-2, with 8 positions matching TRBD1. The CDR3 covers 16 residues. The CDR3, as DNA: TGTGCCAGCAGACCACAGGGGGGCGCGGCCACCGGGGAGCTGTTATTT. It specifies CASRPQGGAATGELLF.

The J gene is TRBJ2-4, the V gene TRBV28; D is undetermined. This CDR3 has 14 residues. V was clipped by 6 bases and J by 2 bases, with 11 bases between them. Germline V CDR1 and CDR2: MDHEN, SYDVKM. The CDR3 loop is CASRLTEPKNIQYF. Here the CDR3 DNA reads TGTGCCAGCAGGTTAACAGAGCCCAAAAACATTCAGTACTTC.

The gene calls are TRBV28 and TRBJ2-7, with 11 positions matching TRBD2. The CDR3 length is 14 residues. Germline assignment: CDR1 MDHEN and CDR2 SYDVKM. The trim removed 5 bases at V and 4 bases at J, leaving 4 bases unmatched. The CDR3 loop reads CASSKGLAVYEQYF. DNA of the CDR3: TGTGCCAGCAGTAAGGGACTAGCGGTATACGAGCAGTACTTC.

A few counts support this clonotype. The chain couples TRBV28 to TRBJ2-7; D may correspond to TRBD1 or TRBD2 (5 bases each). V was shortened by 6 bases and J by 6 bases, with 18 bases between the two germline ends. Germline V gene sequence: CDR1 MDHEN, CDR2 SYDVKM. This CDR3 is 14 amino acids long. The CDR3 sequence is CASSPVGTLGEQYF. CDR3 bases: TGTGCCAGCAGCCCAGTGGGGACCTTGGGCGAGCAGTACTTC.

V and J are TRBV19 and TRBJ1-5; D remains unclear. Germline CDR1 is LNHDA and CDR2 is SQIVND (reference sequence). The CDR3 sequence is 16 residues long. Trimming pared 5 bases from V and 2 bases from J, leaving 16 bases between. For the CDR3, the DNA is TGTGCCAGTAGTTTCACACTCCGGGGAGGCAATCAGCCCCAGCATTTT. Its translation: CASSFTLRGGNQPQHF.

In this sample, this clonotype turned up a few times. The genes are TRBV4-1 and TRBJ1-5; D is undetermined. Germline values: CDR1 MGHRA, CDR2 YSYEKL. The CDR3 loop spans 13 amino acids. V lost 2 bases and J lost 4, with 6 bases in between. The chain's CDR3 is CASSQSVNQPQHF. In DNA, the CDR3 is TGCGCCAGCAGCCAATCTGTTAATCAGCCCCAGCATTTT.

This clonotype has just a few counts. The chain combines TRBV28 with TRBJ2-7; 13 bases line up with TRBD2. This CDR3 is 17 amino acids long. Trimming at V came to 5 bases and at J to 2 bases, leaving 9 bases not matched to a gene. CDR1 is MDHEN, CDR2 SYDVKM, per germline. CDR3: CASSQPPGLAGPYEQYF. CDR3 nucleotide sequence: TGTGCCAGCAGTCAACCACCGGGACTAGCGGGACCCTACGAGCAGTACTTC.

The chain employs TRBV24-1 and TRBJ1-5, with 8 nucleotides matching TRBD1. This CDR3 spans 13 amino acids. From germline, CDR1 is KGHDR and CDR2 SFDVKD. The ends lost 6 bases at V and 7 bases at J; junction bases unmatched: 4. The DNA of the CDR3 is TGTGCCACCAGTTCAGGGGGCGGACAGCCCCAGCATTTT. Its translation is CATSSGGGQPQHF.

The chain couples TRBV18 to TRBJ2-1; D tentatively reads TRBD1 or TRBD2 (6 bases each). CDR1 and CDR2 (germline): KGHSH, LQKENI. There are 16 residues in the CDR3. The V end was cut by 5 bases, the J end by 0 bases, with 14 bases between. This CDR3 reads CASSSVGGSSYNEQFF. Written as DNA, the CDR3 is TGTGCCAGCTCATCCGTCGGGGGCAGCTCCTACAATGAGCAGTTCTTC.

This clonotype came up many times. V and J are TRBV12-3 or TRBV12-4 and TRBJ2-5; 10 bases fit TRBD1. V dropped 4 bases and J dropped 1; count of bases not matched to a gene: 3. The CDR3 has 15 residues. As DNA, the CDR3 is TGTGCCAGCAGTTGGACAGGGGGTATCCAAGAGACCCAGTACTTC. This gives the protein CASSWTGGIQETQYF.

This clonotype was found a few times. The genes are TRBV19 and TRBJ1-2; D is perhaps TRBD1 (6 bases). The CDR3 sequence is 14 residues long. With 2 bases removed from V and 6 bases from J, the gap between germline ends came to 13 bases. CDR1 and CDR2 (germline): LNHDA, SQIVND (reference sequence). The CDR3 sequence is CASSIRRGADGYTF. CDR3 sequence (DNA): TGTGCCAGTAGTATAAGGAGGGGGGCCGATGGCTACACCTTC. Variable domain in full (rest from reference TRBV19 and TRBJ1-2): DGGITQSPKYLFRKEGQNVTLSCEQNLNHDAMYWYRQDPGQGLRLIYYSQIVNDFQKGDIAEGYSVSREKKESFPLTVTSAQKNPTAFYLCASSIRRGADGYTFGSGTRLTVV.

This clonotype was picked up a small number of times. This sequence joins TRBV28 and TRBJ2-5; D is unresolved. Trimming stripped 3 bases from V and 0 bases from J, with 8 bases between. CDR3 size: 14 residues. Germline lookup yields CDR1 MDHEN and CDR2 SYDVKM. The CDR3 coding sequence is TGTGCCAGCAGTTTCTTGGCGGACCAAGAGACCCAGTACTTC. It translates to CASSFLADQETQYF.

V gene TRBV20-1 combines with J gene TRBJ2-5; TRBD2 aligns across 10 bases. V lost 3 bases to trimming and J lost 2 bases; unmatched junction nucleotides: 12. Per germline, CDR1 DFQATT and CDR2 SNEGSKA (reference sequence). The length of the CDR3 is 17 residues. This CDR3 reads CSASGLAGDYMQETQYF. The CDR3 DNA follows: TGCAGTGCTAGTGGGCTAGCGGGGGACTATATGCAAGAGACCCAGTACTTC.

The chain joins TRBV19 to TRBJ1-5; the match to TRBD1 covers 9 bases. This CDR3 contains 17 residues. CDR1 and CDR2 (germline): LNHDA, SQIVND (reference sequence). The V segment lost 5 bases and the J segment 4 bases; nucleotides outside the gene matches: 12. The CDR3 loop is CASSSNRGQIGNQPQHF. CDR3 bases: TGTGCCAGTAGTTCGAACAGGGGGCAGATCGGAAATCAGCCCCAGCATTTT. The full variable domain, its missing parts supplied by reference TRBV19 and TRBJ1-5, is DGGITQSPKYLFRKEGQNVTLSCEQNLNHDAMYWYRQDPGQGLRLIYYSQIVNDFQKGDIAEGYSVSREKKESFPLTVTSAQKNPTAFYLCASSSNRGQIGNQPQHFGDGTRLSIL.

J is TRBJ2-1 and V is TRBV20-1, with TRBD1 matching 7 bases. The CDR3 spans 13 residues. Per the germline V gene, CDR1 is DFQATT and CDR2 is SNEGSKA (reference sequence). Trimming took 1 base from V and 8 from J; bases not matched to a gene: 5. Here the CDR3 reads CSARGDRVYEQFF. In DNA form, the CDR3 reads TGCAGTGCTAGAGGTGACAGGGTTTATGAGCAGTTCTTC.

The chain is built from TRBV23-1 and TRBJ2-1; D remains ambiguous. TRBV23-1 is an open reading frame whose function is uncertain. Trimming took off 0 bases at V and 10 bases at J, with 13 bases between the two ends. The CDR3 loop spans 14 amino acids. CDR3 amino acids: CASSQSDGSEEQFF. The CDR3 nucleotides are TGCGCCAGCAGTCAATCGGACGGGTCCGAGGAGCAGTTCTTC.

In its sample, this clonotype was seen many times. This rearrangement joins TRBV7-2 to TRBJ1-5; no clear D gene. The CDR3 totals 13 residues. The V end was cut by 2 bases, the J end by 5 bases, with 7 bases between. Germline V gene sequence: CDR1 SGHTA, CDR2 FQGNSA. The CDR3 region is CASSLTGYQPQHF. The CDR3 DNA reads TGTGCCAGCAGCTTAACGGGATATCAGCCCCAGCATTTT.

This clonotype has more than one count but fewer than ten. The chain combines TRBV28 with TRBJ1-5; D gene unclear. The ends were cut back, 1 base at V and 0 bases at J, with 4 bases in the middle. CDR1 is MDHEN, CDR2 SYDVKM, per germline. This CDR3 spans 14 amino acids. The CDR3 loop is CASSLSFSNQPQHF. In nucleotides, the CDR3 is TGTGCCAGCAGTTTATCTTTTAGCAATCAGCCCCAGCATTTT. Filled out from reference TRBV28 and TRBJ1-5, the complete variable domain reads DVKVTQSSRYLVKRTGEKVFLECVQDMDHENMFWYRQDPGLGLRLIYFSYDVKMKEKGDIPEGYSVSREKKERFSLILESASTNQTSMYLCASSLSFSNQPQHFGDGTRLSIL.